A single sample gave rise to the 27 T cell receptor beta chains below, sequenced in a study of shared clonotypes between healthy human individuals. Profiling relied on immunoSEQ multiplex PCR, and the TCRdb table lists in-frame clones only, not all of them. The repertoire consists of hundreds of thousands of clones, with around 96% occurring once and the leading ten covering 0.05% to 0.07%. Sequencing was done on a sample of naive CD4+ T cells sorted from blood. Regarding subset: CD45RA+ positively selected. The origin of the receptors is a woman aged 30 to 39 in good health.

CDR3: CASSSLAGTETYEQYF. The DNA of the CDR3 is TGTGCCAGCAGCTCACTTGCCGGGACGGAGACCTACGAGCAGTACTTC. This chain connects TRBV5-6 to TRBJ2-7, with D possibly being TRBD1 or TRBD2 (5 bases each). CDR1 is SGHDT, CDR2 YYEEEE, per germline. This CDR3 comprises 16 residues. V was cut by 3 bases and J by 2 bases, with 18 bases left in between.

The chain carries TRBV18 and TRBJ2-5, with D possibly TRBD1 on 6 matching bases. Trimming shortened V by 1 base and J by 14 bases, and 14 bases separated the two germline ends. This CDR3 region has 12 residues. CDR1 and CDR2 from the germline V gene are KGHSH and LQKENI. CDR3 region: CASSPRLGHHYF. DNA of the CDR3: TGTGCCAGCTCACCACGGTTGGGACACCATTACTTC.

CDR3 bases: TGTGCCAGCAGTTTGCTTTATGCTTGGCAGTCTGGCTACACCTTC. As protein: CASSLLYAWQSGYTF. The chain links TRBV6-6 to TRBJ1-2; D not certain. V was cut by 4 bases and J by 7 bases, with 19 bases left in between. The CDR3 spans 15 residues. Germline loops: CDR1 MNHNY, CDR2 SVGAGI (reference sequence).

The chain recombines TRBV7-2 with TRBJ1-4; 11 bases agree with TRBD1. Germline CDR1 and CDR2: SGHTA and FQGNSA. This CDR3 is 15 amino acids long. The trim removed 1 base at V and 7 bases at J, leaving 2 bases unmatched. CDR3 nucleotides: TGTGCCAGCAGCTTAGTGGGGACAGGGGGTGAAAAACTGTTTTTT. This gives the protein CASSLVGTGGEKLFF.

V usage is TRBV5-6 and J usage is TRBJ1-5, with no clear D. V gave up 4 bases and J gave up 7 bases, with 9 bases separating them. This CDR3 has 12 residues. Germline loops: CDR1 SGHDT, CDR2 YYEEEE. CDR3 DNA sequence: TGTGCCAGCAGCCGAGGAGGGCAGCCCCAGCATTTT. Its translation is CASSRGGQPQHF.

J is TRBJ1-1 and V is TRBV19; D uncertain. The CDR3 totals 14 residues. V lost 5 bases to trimming and J lost 1 base, with 11 bases between them. Germline V gives CDR1 LNHDA, CDR2 SQIVND (reference sequence). CDR3 region: CASSSARPNTEAFF. The DNA for the CDR3 is TGTGCCAGTAGTTCGGCTAGGCCGAACACTGAAGCTTTCTTT.

This clone was counted a single time. The gene calls are TRBV27 and TRBJ1-2, with a weak D call TRBD1 (5 bases). The ends were cut back, 0 bases at V and 2 bases at J, with 13 bases in the middle. The germline gives CDR1 MNHEY, CDR2 SMNVEV (reference sequence). The CDR3 sequence is 16 residues long. The CDR3 loop reads CASSLSSGTLNYGYTF. CDR3 sequence (DNA): TGTGCCAGCAGTTTATCATCGGGGACTCTCAACTATGGCTACACCTTC.

This clone has a handful of counts. V gene TRBV19 combines with J gene TRBJ2-2, with 12 nucleotides matching TRBD2. This CDR3 is 14 amino acids long. Germline V gene data show CDR1 as LNHDA and CDR2 as SQIVND (reference sequence). Losses at the gene ends were 10 bases for V and 3 bases for J; bases not matched to a gene: 3. CDR3 DNA sequence: TGTGCCACTGGACTAGCGGGGCACACCGGGGAGCTGTTTTTT. Protein product: CATGLAGHTGELFF.

The chain recombines TRBV23-1 with TRBJ2-7, with 9 bases aligning to TRBD1. TRBV23-1 is assigned to the ORF class and has an uncertain function. CDR3 length: 16 amino acids. The V and J ends lost 0 bases and 5 bases, in that order; junction bases with no gene match: 8. Here the CDR3 DNA reads TGCGCCAGCAGTCAATCAGGCCGGGACAGGGAAAACGAGCAGTACTTC. Its protein product is CASSQSGRDRENEQYF.

This chain links TRBV2 with TRBJ1-2; D call uncertain. Germline V gene data show CDR1 as SNHLY and CDR2 as FYNNEI. V was trimmed by 4 bases and J by 4 bases, leaving 4 bases between them. The CDR3 consists of 11 residues. CDR3 nucleotides: TGTGCCAGCAGTGTGTTCTATGGCTACACCTTC. Its protein is CASSVFYGYTF.

The chain couples TRBV2 to TRBJ2-7, with 8 bases lining up with TRBD2. The CDR3 sequence is 16 residues long. CDR1 and CDR2 (germline): SNHLY, FYNNEI. With 5 bases clipped from V and 6 bases from J, the junction kept 15 bases outside the gene matches. CDR3 amino acids: CASSPRGLGRKGEQYF. The CDR3 DNA sequence: TGTGCCAGCAGTCCCCGGGGACTAGGCCGGAAGGGCGAGCAGTACTTC. Full variable domain (rest looked up from reference TRBV2 and TRBJ2-7): EPEVTQTPSHQVTQMGQEVILRCVPISNHLYFYWYRQILGQKVEFLVSFYNNEISEKSEIFDDQFSVERPDGSNFTLKIRSTKLEDSAMYFCASSPRGLGRKGEQYFGPGTRLTVT.

V usage is TRBV10-3 and J usage is TRBJ2-1, with unresolved D. The CDR3 is 11 residues long. CDR1 ENHRY and CDR2 SYGVKD come from the germline V gene. V was shortened by 2 bases and J by 15 bases, with 11 bases between the two germline ends. The CDR3 DNA reads TGTGCCATCAGTGAGACCTGGGCTGCGTTCTTC. This sequence encodes CAISETWAAFF.

The chain links TRBV7-6 to TRBJ2-7; the match to TRBD1 covers 10 bases. V was pared by 4 bases and J by 5 bases, with 11 bases of the junction left unmatched. Germline V gene data show CDR1 as SGHVS and CDR2 as FNYEAQ. This CDR3 spans 16 amino acids. CDR3 DNA sequence: TGTGCCAGCAGCTCAAGACCGGGACAGGGGTTTAACGAGCAGTACTTC. Its protein product is CASSSRPGQGFNEQYF.

V gene TRBV11-1 combines with J gene TRBJ2-5; D not certain. The germline V and J ends were trimmed by 3 bases and 4 bases, with 9 bases remaining between them. This CDR3 comprises 13 residues. Germline V gives CDR1 SGHAT, CDR2 FQDESV (reference sequence). CDR3 loop: CASSLVARETQYF. CDR3 bases: TGTGCCAGCAGCTTGGTCGCTAGAGAGACCCAGTACTTC.

The CDR3 DNA reads as TGTGCCAGCAGTTTATTTCGCAGGTTGAACACTGAAGCTTTCTTT. It is translated as CASSLFRRLNTEAFF. The rearrangement joins TRBV28 to TRBJ1-1; no reliable D call. CDR1 and CDR2 from the germline V gene are MDHEN and SYDVKM. V lost 1 base and J 0 bases, leaving 9 bases between the germline ends. The CDR3 covers 15 residues.

The genes are TRBV19 and TRBJ1-1; maybe TRBD1 (5 bases). The germline V gene encodes CDR1 LNHDA and CDR2 SQIVND (reference sequence). Trimming removed 2 bases at V and 5 bases at J, with 9 bases between. The CDR3 extends over 13 amino acids. CDR3 in amino acids: CASSIQGGTEAFF. For the CDR3, the DNA is TGTGCCAGTAGTATACAGGGAGGTACTGAAGCTTTCTTT.

The genes are TRBV16 and TRBJ1-1; D is unresolved. Germline assignment: CDR1 KGHSY and CDR2 FQNENV. The CDR3 loop spans 13 amino acids. V lost 6 bases and J lost 5, with 13 bases in between. CDR3 nucleotide sequence: TGTGCCAGCAGTTCTTGGATTTCGACTGAAGCTTTCTTT. This gives the protein CASSSWISTEAFF. The whole variable domain, remainder taken from reference TRBV16 and TRBJ1-1, is GEEVAQTPKHLVRGEGQKAKLYCAPIKGHSYVFWYQQVLKNEFKFLISFQNENVFDETGMPKERFSAKCLPNSPCSLEIQATKLEDSAVYFCASSSWISTEAFFGQGTRLTVV.

This clone was detected only a few times. The genes are TRBV9 and TRBJ1-1, with D unresolved. V was clipped by 0 bases and J by 2 bases, with 5 bases between them. Germline loops: CDR1 SGDLS, CDR2 YYNGEE. The CDR3 is 13 amino acids. CDR3 in DNA: TGTGCCAGCAGCGTAGGACATAACACTGAAGCTTTCTTT. Its protein is CASSVGHNTEAFF. Drawing the rest from reference TRBV9 and TRBJ1-1, the complete variable domain is DSGVTQTPKHLITATGQRVTLRCSPRSGDLSVYWYQQSLDQGLQFLIQYYNGEERAKGNILERFSAQQFPDLHSELNLSSLELGDSALYFCASSVGHNTEAFFGQGTRLTVV.

This clone was detected once. Mismatch with germline at one junction end may stem from a read error. The chain recombines TRBV19 with TRBJ1-2, with D maybe TRBD1 (5 bases). The CDR3 sequence is 11 residues long. Germline V gene sequence: CDR1 LNHDA, CDR2 SQIVND (reference sequence). The CDR3 loop reads CASSLPGRLIF. CDR3 sequence (DNA): TGTGCCAGTAGCCTTCCGGGACGCCTTATCTTC.

V gene TRBV5-1 combines with J gene TRBJ1-5; 9 nucleotides align to TRBD1. Losses at the gene ends were 4 bases for V and 0 bases for J; bases not matched to a gene: 11. CDR3 length equals 18 residues. Germline CDR1 is SGHRS and CDR2 is YFSETQ. CDR3 region: CASSPGDRVGGSNQPQHF. The CDR3 DNA is TGCGCCAGCAGCCCAGGGGACAGGGTAGGTGGTAGCAATCAGCCCCAGCATTTT.

V and J are TRBV5-5 and TRBJ2-3; D is unclear. The germline V gene has CDR1 SGHKS and CDR2 YYEKEE (reference sequence). The length of the CDR3 is 14 residues. Trimming removed 2 bases at V and 4 bases at J, with 11 bases between. DNA for the CDR3: TGTGCCAGCAGCTTAAAGATTAGGGCAGATACGCAGTATTTT. As protein: CASSLKIRADTQYF.

The CDR3 here is CASSPLTYRDQQYF. The CDR3 coding sequence is TGTGCCAGCAGTCCACTCACCTACAGGGACCAGCAGTACTTC. This sequence joins TRBV28 and TRBJ2-5, with D tentatively TRBD1 (6 bases). Germline V CDR1 and CDR2: MDHEN, SYDVKM. The CDR3 has 14 amino acids. V was shortened by 5 bases and J by 11 bases, with 21 bases between the two germline ends.

V and J are TRBV30 and TRBJ1-6, with D unresolved. V gave up 4 bases and J gave up 8 bases, with 12 bases separating them. The CDR3 runs 13 residues. Germline V lookup: CDR1 GTSNPN, CDR2 SVGIG (reference sequence). As DNA, the CDR3 is TGTGCCTGGAAGACAACACACGATTCACCCCTCCACTTT. Protein sequence: CAWKTTHDSPLHF.

This chain uses TRBV7-2 with TRBJ1-5, with D hard to call. Trimming took off 4 bases at V and 11 bases at J, with 18 bases between the two ends. The germline CDR1 and CDR2 sequences are SGHTA and FQGNSA. The CDR3 loop spans 14 amino acids. The DNA for the CDR3 is TGTGCCAGCAGCTCGCCCCCGTCGGACGTGTCCCAGCATTTT. Translation: CASSSPPSDVSQHF.

The gene calls are TRBV10-2 and TRBJ1-5; D not certain. Germline V gene sequence: CDR1 WSHSY, CDR2 SAAADI. Trimming took off 8 bases at V and 0 bases at J, with 23 bases between the two ends. The CDR3 has 18 residues. The CDR3 nucleotides are TGCGCCAGCTGGAGTAGTGACGGCCGACTTTATAGCAATCAGCCCCAGCATTTT. Its protein product is CASWSSDGRLYSNQPQHF.

This clone has a single count. V is TRBV23-1 and J is TRBJ1-1, with D perhaps TRBD1 (5 bases). TRBV23-1 has ORF status, its function being uncertain. The CDR3 contains 15 residues. V was trimmed by 1 base and J by 4 bases, leaving 13 bases between them. The DNA of the CDR3 is TGCGCCAGCAGTCAATACGGATCGGGACTCACTGAAGCTTTCTTT. As protein: CASSQYGSGLTEAFF.

J is TRBJ1-3 and V is TRBV4-1; weak D call: TRBD1 (6 bases). Germline CDR1 reads MGHRA; CDR2 reads YSYEKL. V lost 4 bases and J lost 5, with 21 bases in between. This CDR3 region has 17 residues. The CDR3 region has the DNA TGCGCCAGCAGCCTCGGAAGGGTTCAGGGGCAAAGAAACACCATATATTTT. Translation: CASSLGRVQGQRNTIYF.